The clone carrying this T cell receptor beta chain has just a few counts. The antigen remains unidentified. Time point indicated: week 23, last vaccination. One vaccine dose held 300 ug of mutant IDH1 20-mer peptide and came with topical imiquimod. The CDR3 consists of 12 residues. The germline V gene has CDR1 GTSNPN and CDR2 SVGIG (reference sequence). Trimming left V 4 bases short and J 4 bases short, with 10 bases between. The data originate from a study of a mutant IDH1 vaccine in newly diagnosed glioma. Study-level background: Vaccination followed radiotherapy alone by 4-6 weeks, or accompanied temozolomide cycles. Treated patients comprised approximately 60% males and about 40% females, mean age about 38 years. Receipt of radiotherapy, temozolomide, or both preceded the study, and most received both.

Assay: immunoSEQ multiplex PCR; the TCRdb copy retains only in-frame clones and omits some. The sample includes under 45,000 clones, around 93% of them seen just once. Sample: PBMCs, taken from a glioma patient whose treatment included an IDH1 peptide vaccine. The TCR was taken from a middle-aged man with glioma. The chain has TRBV30 and TRBJ1-1, with D perhaps matching TRBD1 (5 bases). The CDR3 nucleotides read TGTGCCTGGAACCGGGGGACCACTGAAGCTTTCTTT. Protein: CAWNRGTTEAFF. Based on the CDR3 plus reference TRBV30 and TRBJ1-1, the full variable domain is SQTIHQWPATLVQPVGSPLSLECTVEGTSNPNLYWYRQAAGRGLQLLFYSVGIGQISSEVPQNLSASRPQDRQFILSSKKLLLSDSGFYLCAWNRGTTEAFFGQGTRLTVV.